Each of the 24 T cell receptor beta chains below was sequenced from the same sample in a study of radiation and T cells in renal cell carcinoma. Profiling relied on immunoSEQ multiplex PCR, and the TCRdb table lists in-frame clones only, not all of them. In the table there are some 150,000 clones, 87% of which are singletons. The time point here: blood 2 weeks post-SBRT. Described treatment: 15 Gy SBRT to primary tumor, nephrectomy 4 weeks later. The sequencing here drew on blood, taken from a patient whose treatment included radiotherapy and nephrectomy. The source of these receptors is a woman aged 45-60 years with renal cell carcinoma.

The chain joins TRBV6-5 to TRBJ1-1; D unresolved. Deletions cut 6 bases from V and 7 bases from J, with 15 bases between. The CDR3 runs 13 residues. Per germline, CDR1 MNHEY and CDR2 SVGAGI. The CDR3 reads CASRLARHHEAFF. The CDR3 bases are TGTGCCAGCAGGCTTGCGAGGCACCATGAAGCTTTCTTT.

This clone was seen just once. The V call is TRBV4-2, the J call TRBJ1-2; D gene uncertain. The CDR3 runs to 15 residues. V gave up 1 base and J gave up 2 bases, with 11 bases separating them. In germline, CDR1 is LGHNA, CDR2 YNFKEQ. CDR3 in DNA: TGTGCCAGCAGCCAAGTTCCGAACATGAACTATGGCTACACCTTC. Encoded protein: CASSQVPNMNYGYTF.

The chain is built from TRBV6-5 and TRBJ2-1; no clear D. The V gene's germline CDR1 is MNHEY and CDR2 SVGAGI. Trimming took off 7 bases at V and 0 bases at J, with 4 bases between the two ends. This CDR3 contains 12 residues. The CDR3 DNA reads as TGTGCCAGCACCCCCTCCTACAATGAGCAGTTCTTC. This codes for CASTPSYNEQFF.

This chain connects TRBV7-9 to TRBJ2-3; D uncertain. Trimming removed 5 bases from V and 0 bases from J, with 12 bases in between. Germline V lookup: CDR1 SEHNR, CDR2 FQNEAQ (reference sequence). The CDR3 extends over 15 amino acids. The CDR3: CASSALRLSTDTQYF. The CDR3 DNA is TGTGCCAGCAGCGCGCTGAGGTTAAGCACAGATACGCAGTATTTT. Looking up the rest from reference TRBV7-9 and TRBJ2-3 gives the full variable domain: DTGVSQNPRHKITKRGQNVTFRCDPISEHNRLYWYRQTLGQGPEFLTYFQNEAQLEKSRLLSDRFSAERPKGSFSTLEIQRTEQGDSAMYLCASSALRLSTDTQYFGPGTRLTVL.

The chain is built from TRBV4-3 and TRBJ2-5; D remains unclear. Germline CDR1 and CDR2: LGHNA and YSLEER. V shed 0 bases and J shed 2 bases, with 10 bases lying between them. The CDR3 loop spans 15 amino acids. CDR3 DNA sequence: TGCGCCAGCAGCCAAGATGGGATAAATCAAGAGACCCAGTACTTC. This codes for CASSQDGINQETQYF.

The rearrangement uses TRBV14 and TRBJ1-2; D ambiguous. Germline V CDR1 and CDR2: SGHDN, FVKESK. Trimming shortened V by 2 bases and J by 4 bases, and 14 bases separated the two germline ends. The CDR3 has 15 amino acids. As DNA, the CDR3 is TGTGCCAGCAGCCAAACTCCGGTTGAGGTCTATGGCTACACCTTC. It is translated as CASSQTPVEVYGYTF. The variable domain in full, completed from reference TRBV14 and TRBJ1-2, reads EAGVTQFPSHSVIEKGQTVTLRCDPISGHDNLYWYRRVMGKEIKFLLHFVKESKQDESGMPNNRFLAERTGGTYSTLKVQPAELEDSGVYFCASSQTPVEVYGYTFGSGTRLTVV.

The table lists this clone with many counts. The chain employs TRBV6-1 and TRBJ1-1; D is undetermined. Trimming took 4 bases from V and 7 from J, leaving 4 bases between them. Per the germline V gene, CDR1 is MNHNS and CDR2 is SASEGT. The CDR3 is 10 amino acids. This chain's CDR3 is CASSVREAFF. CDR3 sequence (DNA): TGTGCCAGCAGTGTCCGTGAAGCTTTCTTT.

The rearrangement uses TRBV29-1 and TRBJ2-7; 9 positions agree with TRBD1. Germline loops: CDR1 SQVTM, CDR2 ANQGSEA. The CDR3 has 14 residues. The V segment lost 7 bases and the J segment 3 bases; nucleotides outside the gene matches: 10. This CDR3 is CSASGSGQGYEQYF. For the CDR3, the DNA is TGCAGCGCCTCGGGTTCGGGACAGGGCTACGAGCAGTACTTC.

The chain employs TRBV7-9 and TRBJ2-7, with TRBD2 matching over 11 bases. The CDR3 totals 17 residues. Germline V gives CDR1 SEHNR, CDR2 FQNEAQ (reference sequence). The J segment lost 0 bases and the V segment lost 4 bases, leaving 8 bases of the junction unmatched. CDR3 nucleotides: TGTGCCAGCAGCTCTACACAGGGACTAGCGGCCTCCTACGAGCAGTACTTC. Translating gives CASSSTQGLAASYEQYF.

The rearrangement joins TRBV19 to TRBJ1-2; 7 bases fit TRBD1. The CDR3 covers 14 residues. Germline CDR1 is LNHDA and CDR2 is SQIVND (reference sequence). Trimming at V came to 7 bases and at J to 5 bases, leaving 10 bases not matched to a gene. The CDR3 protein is CASTPDRLMYGYTF. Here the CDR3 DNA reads TGTGCCAGTACCCCGGACAGGCTCATGTATGGCTACACCTTC.

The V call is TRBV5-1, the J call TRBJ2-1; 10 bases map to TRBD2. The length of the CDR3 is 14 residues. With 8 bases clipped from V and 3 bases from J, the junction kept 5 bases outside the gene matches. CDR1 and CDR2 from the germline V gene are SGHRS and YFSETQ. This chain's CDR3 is CASGSSGGYNEQFF. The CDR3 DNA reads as TGCGCCAGTGGATCTAGCGGGGGCTACAATGAGCAGTTCTTC.

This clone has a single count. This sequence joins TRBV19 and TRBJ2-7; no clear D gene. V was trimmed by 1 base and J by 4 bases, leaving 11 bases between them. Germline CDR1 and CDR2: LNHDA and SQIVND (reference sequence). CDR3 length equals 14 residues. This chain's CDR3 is CASSIGLSMYEQYF. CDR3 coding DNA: TGTGCCAGTAGTATAGGTCTCAGTATGTACGAGCAGTACTTC. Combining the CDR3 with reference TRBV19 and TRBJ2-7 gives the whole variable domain DGGITQSPKYLFRKEGQNVTLSCEQNLNHDAMYWYRQDPGQGLRLIYYSQIVNDFQKGDIAEGYSVSREKKESFPLTVTSAQKNPTAFYLCASSIGLSMYEQYFGPGTRLTVT.

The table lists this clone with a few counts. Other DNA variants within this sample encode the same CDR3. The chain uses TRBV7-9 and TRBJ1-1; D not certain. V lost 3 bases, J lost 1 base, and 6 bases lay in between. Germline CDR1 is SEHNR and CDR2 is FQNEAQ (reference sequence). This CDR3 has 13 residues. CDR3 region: CASSLLSNTEAFF. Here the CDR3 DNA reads TGTGCCAGCAGCTTGCTGTCGAACACTGAAGCTTTCTTT.

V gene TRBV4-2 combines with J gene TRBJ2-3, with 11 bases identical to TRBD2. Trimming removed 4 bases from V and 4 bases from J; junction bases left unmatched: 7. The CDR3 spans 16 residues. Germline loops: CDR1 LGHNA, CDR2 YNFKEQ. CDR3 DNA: TGTGCCAGCAGCCGCCGACTAGCGGGGACCTCAGATACGCAGTATTTT. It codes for CASSRRLAGTSDTQYF.

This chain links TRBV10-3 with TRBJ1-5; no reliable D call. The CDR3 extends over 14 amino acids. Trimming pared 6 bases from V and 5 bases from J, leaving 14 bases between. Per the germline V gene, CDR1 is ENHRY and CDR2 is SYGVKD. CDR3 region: CAIRGSGSDQPQHF. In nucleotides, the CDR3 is TGTGCCATCAGAGGTTCGGGCAGCGATCAGCCCCAGCATTTT.

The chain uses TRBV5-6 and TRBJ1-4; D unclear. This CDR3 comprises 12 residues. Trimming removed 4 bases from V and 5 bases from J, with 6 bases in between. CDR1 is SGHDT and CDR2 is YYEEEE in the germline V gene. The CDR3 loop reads CASSRENEKLFF. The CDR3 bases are TGTGCCAGCAGCCGGGAGAATGAAAAACTGTTTTTT.

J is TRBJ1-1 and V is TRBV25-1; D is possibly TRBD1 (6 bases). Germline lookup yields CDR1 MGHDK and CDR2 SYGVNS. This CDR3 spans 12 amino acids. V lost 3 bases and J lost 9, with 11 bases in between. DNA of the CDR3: TGTGCCAGCAGTGATTCTGACAGGAAAGCTTTCTTT. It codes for CASSDSDRKAFF.

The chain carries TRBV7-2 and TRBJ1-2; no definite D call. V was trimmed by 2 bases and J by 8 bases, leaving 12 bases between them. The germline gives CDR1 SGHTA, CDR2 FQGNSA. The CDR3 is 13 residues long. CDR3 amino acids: CASSLPPQRGYTF. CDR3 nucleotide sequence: TGTGCCAGCAGCTTACCCCCTCAGAGGGGCTACACCTTC.

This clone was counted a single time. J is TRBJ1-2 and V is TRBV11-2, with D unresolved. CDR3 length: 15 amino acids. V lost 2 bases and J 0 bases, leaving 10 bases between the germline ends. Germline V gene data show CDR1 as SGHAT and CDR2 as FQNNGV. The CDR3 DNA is TGTGCCAGCAGCTTATCTCCCGGTTCTAACTATGGCTACACCTTC. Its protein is CASSLSPGSNYGYTF.

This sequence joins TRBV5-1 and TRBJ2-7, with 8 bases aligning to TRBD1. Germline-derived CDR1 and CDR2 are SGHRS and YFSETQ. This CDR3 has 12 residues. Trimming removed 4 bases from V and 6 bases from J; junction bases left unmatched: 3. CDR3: CASSLTGGEQYF. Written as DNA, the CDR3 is TGCGCCAGCAGCCTAACAGGGGGCGAGCAGTACTTC.

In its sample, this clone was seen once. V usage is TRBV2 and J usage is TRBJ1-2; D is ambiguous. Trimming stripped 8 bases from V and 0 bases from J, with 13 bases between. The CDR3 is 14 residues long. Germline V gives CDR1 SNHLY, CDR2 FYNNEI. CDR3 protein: CASLPDLSNYGYTF. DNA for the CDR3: TGTGCCAGCCTCCCGGACCTATCTAACTATGGCTACACCTTC.

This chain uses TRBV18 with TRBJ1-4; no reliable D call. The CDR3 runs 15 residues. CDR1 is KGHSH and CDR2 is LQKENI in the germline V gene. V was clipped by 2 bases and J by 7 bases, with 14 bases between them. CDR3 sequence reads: CASSPIGQGSEKLFF. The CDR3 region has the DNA TGTGCCAGCTCACCAATCGGTCAAGGCTCTGAAAAACTGTTTTTT.

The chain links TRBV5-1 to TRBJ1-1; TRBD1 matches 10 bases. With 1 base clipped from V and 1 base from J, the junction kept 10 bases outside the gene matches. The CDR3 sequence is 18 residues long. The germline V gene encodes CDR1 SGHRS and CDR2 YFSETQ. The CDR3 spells CASSLRWGTGVSNTEAFF. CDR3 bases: TGCGCCAGCAGCTTGAGGTGGGGGACAGGGGTTTCGAACACTGAAGCTTTCTTT.

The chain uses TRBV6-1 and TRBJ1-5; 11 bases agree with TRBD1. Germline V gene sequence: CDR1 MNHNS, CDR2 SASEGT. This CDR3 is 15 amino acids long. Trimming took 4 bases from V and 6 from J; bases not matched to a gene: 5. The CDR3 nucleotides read TGTGCCAGCAGTGGAGGACAGGGGGCTGGTCAGCCCCAGCATTTT. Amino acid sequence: CASSGGQGAGQPQHF.